The present T cell receptor beta chain was sequenced within a study of T cell responses to AZD1222 COVID-19 vaccine. Points from the study as a whole: Close to half of spike-specific TCRs reportedly recognize unmutated variant regions. Vaccine-associated CD4 TCRs ranged over spike, dominating at 160-218 and 743-854.

The CDR3 has 14 residues. The germline gives CDR1 SGHNT, CDR2 YYREEE (reference sequence). V lost 0 bases to trimming and J lost 3 bases, with 7 bases between them. A note on this clone: The antigen is undetermined.

Using immunoSEQ multiplex PCR, the repertoire was profiled, and TCRdb retains in-frame clones only, with some absent. Of roughly 130,000 clones listed, roughly 90% are singletons. J is TRBJ1-5 and V is TRBV5-4; unclear D gene. The sequencing used peripheral blood, collected on day 0 of AZD1222 vaccination. This clonotype was sampled from an adult in good health. CDR3 region: CASSLGGYNQPQHF. CDR3 bases: TGTGCCAGCAGCTTGGGGGGTTACAATCAGCCCCAGCATTTT.